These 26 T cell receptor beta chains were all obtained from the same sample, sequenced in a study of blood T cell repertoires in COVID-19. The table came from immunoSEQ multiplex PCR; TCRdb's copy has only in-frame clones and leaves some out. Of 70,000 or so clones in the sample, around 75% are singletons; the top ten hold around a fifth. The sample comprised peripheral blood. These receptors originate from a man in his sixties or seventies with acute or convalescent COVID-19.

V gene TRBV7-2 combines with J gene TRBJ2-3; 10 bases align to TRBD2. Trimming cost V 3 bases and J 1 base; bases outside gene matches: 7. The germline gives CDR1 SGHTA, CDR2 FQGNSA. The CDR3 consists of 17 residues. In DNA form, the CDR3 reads TGTGCCAGCAGCTTTCAGCCTACTAGCGGGGGCACAGATACGCAGTATTTT. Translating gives CASSFQPTSGGTDTQYF.

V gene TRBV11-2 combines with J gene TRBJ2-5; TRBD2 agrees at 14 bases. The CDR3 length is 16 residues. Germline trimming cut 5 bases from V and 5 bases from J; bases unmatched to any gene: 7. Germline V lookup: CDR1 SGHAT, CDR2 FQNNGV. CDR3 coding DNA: TGTGCCAGCAGCCTAGGACTAGCGGGAGGTAGGGAGACCCAGTACTTC. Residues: CASSLGLAGGRETQYF.

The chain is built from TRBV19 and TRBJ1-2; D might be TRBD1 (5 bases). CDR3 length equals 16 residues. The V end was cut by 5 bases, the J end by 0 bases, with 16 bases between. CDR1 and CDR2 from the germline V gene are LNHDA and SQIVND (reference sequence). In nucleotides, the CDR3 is TGTGCCAGTAGTTCCAAAGCGGGGGGAGCTAACTATGGCTACACCTTC. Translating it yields CASSSKAGGANYGYTF.

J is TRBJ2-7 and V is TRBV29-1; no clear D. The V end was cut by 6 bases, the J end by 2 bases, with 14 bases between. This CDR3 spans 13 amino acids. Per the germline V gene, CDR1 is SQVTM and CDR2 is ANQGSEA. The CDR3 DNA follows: TGCAGCGTCTGCGAGACAAATCCCTACGAGCAGTACTTC. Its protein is CSVCETNPYEQYF.

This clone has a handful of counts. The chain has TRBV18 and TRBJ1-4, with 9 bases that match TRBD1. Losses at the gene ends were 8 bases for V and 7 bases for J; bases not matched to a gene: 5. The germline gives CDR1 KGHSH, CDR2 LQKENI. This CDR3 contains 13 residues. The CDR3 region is CASNRDRAEKLFF. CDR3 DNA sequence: TGTGCCAGCAACCGGGACAGGGCTGAAAAACTGTTTTTT.

The CDR3 bases are TGTGCCAGCAGCATACAGGGAAACACCATATATTTT. Translation gives CASSIQGNTIYF. The chain carries TRBV5-4 and TRBJ1-3; D uncertain. Germline V gene data show CDR1 as SGHNT and CDR2 as YYREEE (reference sequence). The V end was cut by 4 bases, the J end by 4 bases, with 6 bases between. This CDR3 is built from 12 residues.

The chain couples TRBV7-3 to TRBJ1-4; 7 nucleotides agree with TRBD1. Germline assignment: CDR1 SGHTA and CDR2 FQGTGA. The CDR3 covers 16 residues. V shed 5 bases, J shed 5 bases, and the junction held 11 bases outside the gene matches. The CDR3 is CASSPSLRGINEKLFF. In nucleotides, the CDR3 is TGTGCCAGCAGCCCATCCCTCAGGGGGATAAATGAAAAACTGTTTTTT.

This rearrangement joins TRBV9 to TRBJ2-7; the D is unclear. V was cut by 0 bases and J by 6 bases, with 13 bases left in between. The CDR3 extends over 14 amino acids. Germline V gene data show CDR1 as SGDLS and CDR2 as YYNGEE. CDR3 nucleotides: TGTGCCAGCAGCGTAGGCCTCCTAGATTCCGAGCAGTACTTC. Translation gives CASSVGLLDSEQYF.

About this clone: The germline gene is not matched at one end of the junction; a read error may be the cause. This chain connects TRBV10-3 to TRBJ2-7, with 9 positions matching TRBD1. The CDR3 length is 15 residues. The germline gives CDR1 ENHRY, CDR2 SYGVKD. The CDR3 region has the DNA TGTGTCATCAGTGAGGGGGGACAGGGCTCCTACGAGCAGTACTTC. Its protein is CVISEGGQGSYEQYF.

CDR3 sequence: CASSRTGSSYNEQFF. The DNA of the CDR3 is TGTGCCAGCAGCCGGACAGGGAGCTCCTACAATGAGCAGTTCTTC. The rearrangement uses TRBV3-1 (or the pseudogene TRBV3-2) and TRBJ2-1; 8 nucleotides match TRBD1. CDR1 LGHDT and CDR2 YNNKEL come from the germline V gene (reference sequence). V was clipped by 4 bases and J by 0 bases; unmatched bases: 2. This CDR3 is built from 15 residues.

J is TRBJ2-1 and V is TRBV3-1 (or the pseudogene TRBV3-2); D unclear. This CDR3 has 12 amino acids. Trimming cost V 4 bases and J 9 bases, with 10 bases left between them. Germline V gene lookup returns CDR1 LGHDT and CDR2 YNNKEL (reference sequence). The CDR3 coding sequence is TGTGCCAGCAGCCTCCCCCCGGGTGAGCAGTTCTTC. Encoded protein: CASSLPPGEQFF.

The CDR3, as DNA: TGTGCCAGTAGTAAACAGGGCACCCTATATGGCTACACCTTC. Translation: CASSKQGTLYGYTF. The V and J genes are TRBV19 and TRBJ1-2, with a possible D match to TRBD1 (6 bases). Germline assignment: CDR1 LNHDA and CDR2 SQIVND (reference sequence). The CDR3 is 14 residues long. The germline V and J ends were trimmed by 4 bases and 5 bases, with 14 bases remaining between them.

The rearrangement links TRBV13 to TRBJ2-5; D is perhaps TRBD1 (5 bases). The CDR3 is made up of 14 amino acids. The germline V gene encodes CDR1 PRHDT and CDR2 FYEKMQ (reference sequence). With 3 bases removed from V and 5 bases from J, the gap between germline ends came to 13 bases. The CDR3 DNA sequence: TGTGCCAGCAGCTTTAGCAGGTCAGGGGAGACCCAGTACTTC. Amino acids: CASSFSRSGETQYF.

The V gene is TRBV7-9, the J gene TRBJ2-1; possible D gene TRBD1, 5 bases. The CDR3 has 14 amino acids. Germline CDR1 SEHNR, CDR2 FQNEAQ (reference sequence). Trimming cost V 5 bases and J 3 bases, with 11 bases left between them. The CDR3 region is CASSPLGVYNEQFF. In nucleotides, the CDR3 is TGTGCCAGCAGCCCCCTAGGGGTCTACAATGAGCAGTTCTTC.

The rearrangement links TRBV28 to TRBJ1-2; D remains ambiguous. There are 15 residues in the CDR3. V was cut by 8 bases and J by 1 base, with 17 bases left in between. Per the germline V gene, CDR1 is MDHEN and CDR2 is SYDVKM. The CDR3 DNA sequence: TGTGCCAGCGGAGCCCAAGGATTGTATAACTATGGCTACACCTTC. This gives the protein CASGAQGLYNYGYTF.

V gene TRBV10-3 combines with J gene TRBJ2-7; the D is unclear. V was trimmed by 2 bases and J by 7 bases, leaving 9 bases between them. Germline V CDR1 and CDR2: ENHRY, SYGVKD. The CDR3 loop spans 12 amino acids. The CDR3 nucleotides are TGTGCCATCAGTGAGCGGTATCCTGAGCAGTACTTC. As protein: CAISERYPEQYF.

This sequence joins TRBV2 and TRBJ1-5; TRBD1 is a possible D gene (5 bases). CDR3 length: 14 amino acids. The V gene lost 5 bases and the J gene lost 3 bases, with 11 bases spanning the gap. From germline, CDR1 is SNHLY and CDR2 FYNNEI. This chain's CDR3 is CASSRTTLNQPQHF. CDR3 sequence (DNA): TGTGCCAGCAGTAGGACAACCCTCAATCAGCCCCAGCATTTT.

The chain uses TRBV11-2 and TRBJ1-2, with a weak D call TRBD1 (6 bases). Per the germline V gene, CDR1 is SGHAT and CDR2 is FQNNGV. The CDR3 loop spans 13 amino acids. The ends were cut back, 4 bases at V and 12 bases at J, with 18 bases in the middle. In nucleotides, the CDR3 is TGTGCCAGCAGCTCTGGGGGGGCCGGAGACAACACCTTC. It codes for CASSSGGAGDNTF.

The CDR3 DNA sequence: TGTGCCAGCAGCTTAATCAGCGCGGCAGGGGGCACTGGCTACACCTTC. This codes for CASSLISAAGGTGYTF. The chain recombines TRBV7-9 with TRBJ1-2; 8 nucleotides line up with TRBD1. The CDR3 loop spans 16 amino acids. With 2 bases clipped from V and 7 bases from J, the junction kept 12 bases outside the gene matches. The germline CDR1 and CDR2 sequences are SEHNR and FQNEAQ (reference sequence).

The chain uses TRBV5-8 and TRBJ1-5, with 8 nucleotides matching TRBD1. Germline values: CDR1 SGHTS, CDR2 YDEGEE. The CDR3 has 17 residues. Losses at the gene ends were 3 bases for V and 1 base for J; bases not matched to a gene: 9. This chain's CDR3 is CASSSRQGAKSNQPQHF. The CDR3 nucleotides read TGTGCCAGCAGCTCAAGGCAGGGGGCGAAAAGCAATCAGCCCCAGCATTTT.

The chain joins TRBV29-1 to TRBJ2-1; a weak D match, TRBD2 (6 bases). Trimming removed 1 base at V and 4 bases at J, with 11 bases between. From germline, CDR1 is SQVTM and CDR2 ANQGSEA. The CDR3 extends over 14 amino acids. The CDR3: CSVEGGGGYNEQFF. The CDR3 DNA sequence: TGCAGCGTTGAAGGAGGTGGGGGGTACAATGAGCAGTTCTTC.

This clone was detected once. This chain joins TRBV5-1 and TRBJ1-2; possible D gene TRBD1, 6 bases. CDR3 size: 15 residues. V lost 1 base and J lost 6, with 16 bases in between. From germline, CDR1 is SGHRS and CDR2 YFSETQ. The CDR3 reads CASSLRSGERNGYTF. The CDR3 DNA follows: TGCGCCAGCAGCTTGAGGTCAGGGGAGAGGAATGGCTACACCTTC. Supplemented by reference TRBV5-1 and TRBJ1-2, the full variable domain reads KAGVTQTPRYLIKTRGQQVTLSCSPISGHRSVSWYQQTPGQGLQFLFEYFSETQRNKGNFPGRFSGRQFSNSRSEMNVSTLELGDSALYLCASSLRSGERNGYTFGSGTRLTVV.

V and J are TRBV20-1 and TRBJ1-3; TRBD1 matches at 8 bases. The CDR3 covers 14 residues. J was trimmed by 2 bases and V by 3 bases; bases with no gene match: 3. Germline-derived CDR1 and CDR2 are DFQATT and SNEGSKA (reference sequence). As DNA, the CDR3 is TGCAGTGCTAGTCAGGGGGCCCCTGGAAACACCATATATTTT. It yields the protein CSASQGAPGNTIYF.

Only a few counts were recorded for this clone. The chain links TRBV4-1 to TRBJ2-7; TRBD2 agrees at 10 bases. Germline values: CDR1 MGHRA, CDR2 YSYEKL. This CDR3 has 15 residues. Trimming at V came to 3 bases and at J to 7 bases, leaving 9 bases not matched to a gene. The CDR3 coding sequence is TGCGCCAGCAGCCAGGGAACTAGCGGGACCGGGGAGCAGTACTTC. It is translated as CASSQGTSGTGEQYF.

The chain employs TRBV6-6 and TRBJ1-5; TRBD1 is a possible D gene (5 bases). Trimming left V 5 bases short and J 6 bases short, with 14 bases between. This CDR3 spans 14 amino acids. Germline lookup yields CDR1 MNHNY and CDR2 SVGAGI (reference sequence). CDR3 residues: CASSQGRGAQPQHF. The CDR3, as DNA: TGTGCCAGCAGTCAAGGACGCGGGGCTCAGCCCCAGCATTTT.

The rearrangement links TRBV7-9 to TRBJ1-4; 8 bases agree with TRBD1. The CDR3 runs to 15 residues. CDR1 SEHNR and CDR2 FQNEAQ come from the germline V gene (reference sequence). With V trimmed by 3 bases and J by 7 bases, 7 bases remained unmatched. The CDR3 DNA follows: TGTGCCAGCAGCTTTGGACAGGGTTTGAGTGAAAAACTGTTTTTT. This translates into CASSFGQGLSEKLFF. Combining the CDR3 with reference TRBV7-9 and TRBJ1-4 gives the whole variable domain DTGVSQNPRHKITKRGQNVTFRCDPISEHNRLYWYRQTLGQGPEFLTYFQNEAQLEKSRLLSDRFSAERPKGSFSTLEIQRTEQGDSAMYLCASSFGQGLSEKLFFGSGTQLSVL.